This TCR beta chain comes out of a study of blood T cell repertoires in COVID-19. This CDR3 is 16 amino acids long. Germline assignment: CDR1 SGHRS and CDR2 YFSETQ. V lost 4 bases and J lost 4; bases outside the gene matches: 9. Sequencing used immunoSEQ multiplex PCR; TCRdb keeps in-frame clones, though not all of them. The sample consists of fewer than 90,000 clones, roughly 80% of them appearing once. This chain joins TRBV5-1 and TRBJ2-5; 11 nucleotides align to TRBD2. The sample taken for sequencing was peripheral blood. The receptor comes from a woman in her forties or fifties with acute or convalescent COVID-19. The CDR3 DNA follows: TGCGCCAGCAGCCCCCGGGGACTAGCGGCCCCAGAGACCCAGTACTTC. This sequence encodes CASSPRGLAAPETQYF. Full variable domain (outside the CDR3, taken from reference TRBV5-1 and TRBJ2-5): KAGVTQTPRYLIKTRGQQVTLSCSPISGHRSVSWYQQTPGQGLQFLFEYFSETQRNKGNFPGRFSGRQFSNSRSEMNVSTLELGDSALYLCASSPRGLAAPETQYFGPGTRLLVL.